This TCR beta chain was identified in a study of cytomegalovirus exposure and HLA in healthy donors. The overall study: An early data release held 80 million or so unique TCRs from HLA-typed donors.

Per germline, CDR1 MGHRA and CDR2 YSYEKL. V was pared by 2 bases and J by 3 bases, with 11 bases between. The CDR3 is 14 residues long. PCR was performed using 60 Vbeta and 13 Jbeta primers. Clones were sequenced by immunoSEQ multiplex PCR, and TCRdb holds only the in-frame ones, with some missing. The repertoire holds about 130,000 clones, with about 73% as singletons. Comment on this clone: The antigen remains undetermined.

Whole-study findings and limits: The classifier, whose performance was assessed in both the original and validation cohorts, reportedly diagnosed cytomegalovirus status with high specificity and sensitivity. Prior analysis indicated that the majority of TCR beta V segments exhibited productivity approximately 90% or approximately 30% of the time. Later on, an analysis tied approximately 15,000 TCR beta sequences to HLA alleles at 0.05 false discovery rate.

The clonotype was recovered from a woman aged 50 to 65 in good health and CMV-seropositive. Sequenced: PBMCs. The chain uses TRBV4-1 and TRBJ2-7, with D possibly TRBD1 on 6 matching bases. CDR3: CASSQRMDSYEQYF. CDR3 sequence (DNA): TGCGCCAGCAGCCAAAGGATGGACAGCTACGAGCAGTACTTC.